The clone carrying this T cell receptor beta chain was counted many times. What it recognizes is unknown. One entry per CDR3 protein, called by TCRdb with MiXCR from the 5' RACE reads. The sample records about 120,000 distinct CDR3 sequences, around 6.7% being singletons. The data derive from a study of T cells after yellow fever vaccination. Across the study: SMART-Seq v4 Ultra Low Input prepared libraries from low-cell fractions.

General study findings and limits: Abundant clonotypes from the bulk population could contaminate FACS-sorted repertoires.

The sequences come from CD4+ T cells sorted from PBMCs, collected approximately 47 days after the first yellow fever vaccination. This receptor was obtained from a man younger than 35 who received the YFV17D yellow fever vaccine.

Here the CDR3 reads CASSLSPQDRGTQYF. The CDR3, as DNA: TGCGCCAGCAGCTTAAGTCCTCAGGACCGAGGGACCCAGTACTTC. The V and J genes are TRBV5-1 and TRBJ2-5; D gene ambiguous. V was pared by 2 bases and J by 7 bases, with 18 bases between. Germline CDR1 is SGHRS and CDR2 is YFSETQ. The CDR3 is made up of 15 amino acids.